The 25 T cell receptor beta chains below come from one sample, sequenced in a study of early T cells in non-severe SARS-CoV-2 infection. MiXCR, applied by TCRdb to the 5' RACE reads, yields one record per CDR3 protein. The sample records fewer than 75,000 distinct CDR3 sequences, just over 20% being singletons. This specimen consisted of whole blood, obtained at baseline. The receptors shown here come from an adult who was a healthcare worker with PCR-confirmed SARS-CoV-2 infection or an uninfected control (not recorded which).

This clonotype was seen ten or more times. The J gene is TRBJ2-5, the V gene TRBV20-1; a possible D gene is TRBD2 (5 bases). This CDR3 spans 13 amino acids. Germline-derived CDR1 and CDR2 are DFQATT and SNEGSKA (reference sequence). Here the CDR3 DNA reads TGCAGCCCCAATCGGGAAATCTCGGAGACCCAGTACTTC. Its protein is CSPNREISETQYF.

The J gene is TRBJ1-5, the V gene TRBV7-9; TRBD1 agrees at 10 bases. J gave up 8 bases and V 0 bases, and 10 bases lay outside the gene matches. This CDR3 is 17 amino acids long. Germline-derived CDR1 and CDR2 are SEHNR and FQNEAQ (reference sequence). CDR3 region: CASSLAGSEGQGKPQHF. In nucleotides, the CDR3 is TGTGCCAGCAGCTTAGCGGGATCAGAGGGACAGGGGAAGCCCCAGCATTTT.

This clonotype has more than one count but fewer than ten. The chain couples TRBV20-1 to TRBJ2-5, with 9 positions matching TRBD2. This CDR3 comprises 14 residues. The trim removed 2 bases at V and 5 bases at J, leaving 6 bases unmatched. In germline, CDR1 is DFQATT, CDR2 SNEGSKA (reference sequence). CDR3 DNA sequence: TGCAGTGCTAGATCTGCGGGGGGGCTTGAGACCCAGTACTTC. Amino acid sequence: CSARSAGGLETQYF.

This clonotype was recorded a few times. The V gene is TRBV5-1, the J gene TRBJ2-1; 9 bases are a match to TRBD1. Unmatched junction bases numbered 8, after V lost 4 bases and J lost 6 bases. Per germline, CDR1 SGHRS and CDR2 YFSETQ. There are 15 residues in the CDR3. CDR3 DNA sequence: TGCGCCAGCAGCCCTGGACAGGGGAAAGGCAATGAGCAGTTCTTC. Residues: CASSPGQGKGNEQFF.

The chain combines TRBV5-6 with TRBJ2-3; D gene unclear. This CDR3 contains 16 residues. V dropped 0 bases and J dropped 4 bases, with 15 bases sitting between them. Germline V gene lookup returns CDR1 SGHDT and CDR2 YYEEEE. CDR3 residues: CASSLGRRDGSDTQYF. CDR3 in DNA: TGTGCCAGCAGCTTGGGCAGAAGGGATGGATCAGATACGCAGTATTTT.

This clonotype was counted ten times or more. The V call is TRBV27, the J call TRBJ1-2; possibly TRBD1 for D (5 bases). Germline V gene sequence: CDR1 MNHEY, CDR2 SMNVEV (reference sequence). The CDR3 is 13 residues long. The V end lost 5 bases, the J end lost 3 bases, and 10 bases lay between the germline ends. The CDR3 bases are TGTGCCAGCAGTAGCTGGGGGGACTATGGCTACACCTTC. It is translated as CASSSWGDYGYTF.

This clonotype was detected a few times. The chain couples TRBV6-6 to TRBJ1-1; 7 bases line up with TRBD1. Per the germline V gene, CDR1 is MNHNY and CDR2 is SVGAGI (reference sequence). J lost 1 base, V lost 10 bases, and 9 bases had no gene match. The CDR3 is 14 residues long. The CDR3 loop reads CATVTGVANTEAFF. For the CDR3, the DNA is TGTGCCACTGTTACAGGGGTCGCGAACACTGAAGCTTTCTTT.

This clonotype has just a few counts. The chain joins TRBV18 to TRBJ2-1, with a possible D match to TRBD1 (6 bases). The CDR3 has 15 residues. Germline V gene lookup returns CDR1 KGHSH and CDR2 LQKENI. Trimming took 4 bases from V and 4 from J, leaving 14 bases between them. The CDR3 DNA reads TGTGCCAGCTCACTCTCAGGGGTCGGATACAATGAGCAGTTCTTC. It codes for CASSLSGVGYNEQFF.

The chain is built from TRBV4-1 and TRBJ1-2; no clear D. This CDR3 region has 12 residues. The germline V and J ends were trimmed by 1 base and 6 bases, with 6 bases remaining between them. The germline CDR1 and CDR2 sequences are MGHRA and YSYEKL. CDR3 sequence reads: CASSQGGDGYTF. The CDR3, as DNA: TGCGCCAGCAGCCAAGGTGGCGATGGCTACACCTTC.

This clonotype appeared a few times. The chain employs TRBV20-1 and TRBJ1-1; TRBD1 agrees at 8 bases. CDR3 length equals 15 residues. Germline V lookup: CDR1 DFQATT, CDR2 SNEGSKA (reference sequence). Trimming removed 2 bases from V and 0 bases from J; junction bases left unmatched: 5. CDR3 protein: CSARPGQALNTEAFF. The CDR3 DNA is TGCAGTGCTAGACCGGGACAGGCTCTGAACACTGAAGCTTTCTTT.

The J gene is TRBJ1-2, the V gene TRBV7-8, with a tentative D call TRBD1 (5 bases). The V gene's germline CDR1 is SGHVS and CDR2 FQNEAQ. The V and J ends lost 8 bases and 8 bases respectively, with 18 bases between them. The CDR3 contains 13 residues. CDR3 region: CASSPPAGKGYTF. CDR3 nucleotides: TGTGCCAGCTCCCCCCCCGCAGGGAAGGGCTACACCTTC.

V gene TRBV3-1 combines with J gene TRBJ1-1; D gene uncertain. Germline lookup yields CDR1 LGHDT and CDR2 YNNKEL (reference sequence). CDR3 length: 13 residues. The V gene lost 4 bases and the J gene lost 4 bases, with 10 bases spanning the gap. CDR3 loop: CASSLVEGTEAFF. The CDR3 DNA reads TGTGCCAGCAGCCTTGTAGAGGGCACTGAAGCTTTCTTT.

The sample holds a few counts of this clonotype. The chain uses TRBV18 and TRBJ1-4; D not certain. Looked up from germline, CDR1 is KGHSH and CDR2 is LQKENI. V was trimmed by 4 bases and J by 0 bases, leaving 6 bases between them. This CDR3 comprises 14 residues. The CDR3 protein is CASSLAATNEKLFF. The CDR3 region has the DNA TGTGCCAGCTCACTAGCAGCAACTAATGAAAAACTGTTTTTT. The full variable domain, with the rest looked up from reference TRBV18 and TRBJ1-4, is NAGVMQNPRHLVRRRGQEARLRCSPMKGHSHVYWYRQLPEEGLKFMVYLQKENIIDESGMPKERFSAEFPKEGPSILRIQQVVRGDSAAYFCASSLAATNEKLFFGSGTQLSVL.

In this sample, this clonotype turned up a few times. CDR3 nucleotide sequence: TGTGCCAGCAGCTACCGGGACTCCTACAATGAGCAGTTCTTC. It is translated as CASSYRDSYNEQFF. The chain employs TRBV3-1 and TRBJ2-1; TRBD2 might be the D (5 bases). The CDR3 has 14 residues. V dropped 5 bases and J dropped 0 bases, with 8 bases sitting between them. In germline, CDR1 is LGHDT, CDR2 YNNKEL (reference sequence).

J is TRBJ2-7 and V is TRBV5-1, with 7 bases that match TRBD1. The CDR3 covers 16 residues. V trimming: 3 bases; J trimming: 4 bases; junction bases outside the gene matches: 13. Germline V gene sequence: CDR1 SGHRS, CDR2 YFSETQ. This CDR3 reads CASSSRADRPSYEQYF. CDR3 coding DNA: TGCGCCAGCAGCTCTCGGGCGGACAGGCCCTCATACGAGCAGTACTTC.

There are a few counts of this clonotype. This chain joins TRBV3-1 and TRBJ1-1; D unresolved. The germline CDR1 and CDR2 sequences are LGHDT and YNNKEL (reference sequence). CDR3 length equals 14 residues. V dropped 0 bases and J dropped 1 base, with 6 bases sitting between them. CDR3 coding DNA: TGTGCCAGCAGCCAAGATTGGGGGAACACTGAAGCTTTCTTT. Translating it yields CASSQDWGNTEAFF.

This clonotype was counted a few times. The chain joins TRBV20-1 to TRBJ1-5; possibly TRBD1 for D (6 bases). From germline, CDR1 is DFQATT and CDR2 SNEGSKA (reference sequence). Trimming removed 2 bases from V and 2 bases from J, with 16 bases in between. This CDR3 has 16 amino acids. Here the CDR3 DNA reads TGCAGTGCTAGACGCCCAGGGGCGCTGGGCAATCAGCCCCAGCATTTT. Protein product: CSARRPGALGNQPQHF.

The CDR3, as DNA: TGTGCCAGCAGTTCACCCGCGGGCGGGGGGGCCTACAATGAGCAGTTCTTC. This translates into CASSSPAGGGAYNEQFF. V is TRBV12-3 or TRBV12-4 and J is TRBJ2-1, with 9 bases matching TRBD2. V lost 4 bases to trimming and J lost 2 bases; unmatched junction nucleotides: 9. The CDR3 is 17 residues long.

The chain carries TRBV4-1 and TRBJ1-1; D is ambiguous. The CDR3 contains 14 residues. Trimming pared 4 bases from V and 4 bases from J, leaving 13 bases between. The germline V gene encodes CDR1 MGHRA and CDR2 YSYEKL. The CDR3: CASSLPTRGTEAFF. CDR3 nucleotide sequence: TGCGCCAGCAGCCTCCCGACTCGGGGCACTGAAGCTTTCTTT.

In this sample, this clonotype turned up a few times. The rearrangement joins TRBV6-4 to TRBJ2-7, with 13 bases identical to TRBD2. Per the germline V gene, CDR1 is MRHNA and CDR2 is SNTAGT. This CDR3 is built from 21 residues. Germline trimming cut 0 bases from V and 1 base from J; bases unmatched to any gene: 15. DNA for the CDR3: TGTGCCAGCAGTGACTCACCAACCCCGACTCGGACTAGCGGGGGTTCCTACGAGCAGTACTTC. This codes for CASSDSPTPTRTSGGSYEQYF.

This clonotype was picked up many times. The rearrangement links TRBV20-1 to TRBJ1-5; D not resolved. The CDR3 contains 12 residues. V dropped 0 bases and J dropped 0 bases, with 0 bases sitting between them. Germline lookup yields CDR1 DFQATT and CDR2 SNEGSKA (reference sequence). The CDR3: CSARDSNQPQHF. For the CDR3, the DNA is TGCAGTGCTAGAGATAGCAATCAGCCCCAGCATTTT.

This clonotype was seen more than once but under ten times. The CDR3 loop is CASRPDGSSGNTIYF. The CDR3 DNA follows: TGTGCCAGCAGGCCAGACGGAAGCTCTGGAAACACCATATATTTT. The chain employs TRBV7-9 and TRBJ1-3; the D is unclear. Germline lookup yields CDR1 SEHNR and CDR2 FQNEAQ (reference sequence). Trimming left V 6 bases short and J 0 bases short, with 12 bases between. The CDR3 is 15 residues long.

This clonotype turned up a few times. J is TRBJ2-2 and V is TRBV30; D remains ambiguous. The CDR3 contains 12 residues. The germline V gene encodes CDR1 GTSNPN and CDR2 SVGIG (reference sequence). V was shortened by 1 base and J by 4 bases, with 4 bases between the two germline ends. The CDR3 coding sequence is TGTGCCTGGAGTGGGATCACCGGGGAGCTGTTTTTT. Protein sequence: CAWSGITGELFF.

The chain couples TRBV11-2 to TRBJ2-1, with D possibly being TRBD1 (7 bases). The CDR3 sequence is 14 residues long. The germline V gene has CDR1 SGHAT and CDR2 FQNNGV. V was shortened by 7 bases and J by 5 bases, with 15 bases between the two germline ends. The DNA for the CDR3 is TGTGCCAGCACCCAGGGGGGAACCCACAATGAGCAGTTCTTC. This codes for CASTQGGTHNEQFF.

The chain recombines TRBV6-6 with TRBJ2-1; D is unclear. Trimming shortened V by 7 bases and J by 5 bases, and 9 bases separated the two germline ends. The CDR3 is 12 amino acids. Germline V gene lookup returns CDR1 MNHNY and CDR2 SVGAGI (reference sequence). This CDR3 reads CASKRENNEQFF. In DNA form, the CDR3 reads TGTGCCAGCAAACGAGAAAACAATGAGCAGTTCTTC.